Sequencing of this T cell receptor beta chain was carried out in a study of PD-1 blockade in classical Hodgkin lymphoma. The wider study: Nivolumab was given intravenously to patients at 3 mg/kg every 2 weeks.

Here immunoSEQ multiplex PCR was the method, and the copy in TCRdb shows in-frame clones only, minus some. The repertoire includes some 93,000 clones, over 75% of them detected once, and around 8.9% sits in the top ten. Remarks on this clone: Its antigen is undetermined.

Indicated time point: cycle 4 day 1 (C4D1), after more than 5 weeks of nivolumab. Brentuximab vedotin exposure varied, and every patient relapsed after autologous stem cell transplantation. V lost 5 bases to trimming and J lost 9 bases, with 18 bases between them. CDR1 and CDR2 (germline): SGHNT, YENEEA. This CDR3 region has 14 residues. Study results and limitations: Before treatment, TCR diversity in newly diagnosed patients was reportedly lower than in healthy donors.

The TCR originated in a human donor with classical Hodgkin lymphoma. The sequences come from peripheral blood mononuclear cells (PBMCs), collected before the fourth cycle of nivolumab. V is TRBV11-3 and J is TRBJ2-3; possibly TRBD2 for D (6 bases). The CDR3 spells CASSHRDFPGTQYF. CDR3 nucleotide sequence: TGTGCCAGCAGCCACCGGGACTTCCCTGGGACGCAGTATTTT.